The 17 T cell receptor beta chains listed next were all sequenced from one sample in a study of shared clonotypes between healthy human individuals. This table comes from immunoSEQ multiplex PCR, and its TCRdb copy is limited to in-frame clones, with some not included. Of approximately 2.4 million clones in the sample, almost 96% are singletons; the top ten hold more than 0.1%. Sequencing was performed on naive CD4+ T cells sorted from blood. Subset defined: CD45RA+ positively selected. These receptors were obtained from a man aged 18 to 29 in good health.

As for this clone: Distinct nucleotide sequences in the sample also encode this CDR3. The chain couples TRBV5-1 to TRBJ2-7, with unresolved D. V was pared by 4 bases and J by 0 bases, with 11 bases between. The CDR3 runs to 14 residues. In germline, CDR1 is SGHRS, CDR2 YFSETQ. The CDR3 sequence: CASSLGTPSYEQYF. The DNA of the CDR3 is TGCGCCAGCAGCCTGGGCACCCCCTCCTACGAGCAGTACTTC.

On this clone itself: The identical CDR3 is also encoded by other nucleotide sequences in the sample. The chain employs TRBV20-1 and TRBJ2-7; D gene ambiguous. This CDR3 is built from 10 residues. Deletions cut 0 bases from V and 3 bases from J, with 0 bases between. CDR1 and CDR2 (germline): DFQATT, SNEGSKA (reference sequence). CDR3 sequence reads: CSARDYEQYF. CDR3 coding DNA: TGCAGTGCTAGAGACTACGAGCAGTACTTC.

The J gene is TRBJ1-4, the V gene TRBV7-6; D remains ambiguous. CDR1 and CDR2 from the germline V gene are SGHVS and FNYEAQ. This CDR3 spans 11 amino acids. The V gene lost 0 bases and the J gene lost 14 bases, with 7 bases spanning the gap. CDR3 nucleotides: TGTGCCAGCAGCTTAGCAGGGCGCCTGTTTTTT. Its protein is CASSLAGRLFF.

Points on this clone: At the DNA level, this CDR3 is encoded by other sequences in the same sample as well. This chain uses TRBV18 with TRBJ2-5; D call uncertain. V gave up 4 bases and J gave up 3 bases, with 0 bases separating them. This CDR3 comprises 10 residues. Per the germline V gene, CDR1 is KGHSH and CDR2 is LQKENI. As DNA, the CDR3 is TGTGCCAGCTCACAAGAGACCCAGTACTTC. This gives the protein CASSQETQYF.

V usage is TRBV4-1 and J usage is TRBJ1-3; TRBD1 agrees at 7 bases. Trimming cost V 4 bases and J 2 bases; bases outside gene matches: 5. In germline, CDR1 is MGHRA, CDR2 YSYEKL. The CDR3 spans 15 residues. The CDR3 nucleotides are TGCGCCAGCAGCCCAGGGGGTAGAACTGGAAACACCATATATTTT. This encodes CASSPGGRTGNTIYF.

The CDR3 loop is CASSYVGTAGLAADTQYF. The CDR3 nucleotides read TGTGCCAGCAGCTATGTGGGGACGGCTGGACTAGCTGCAGATACGCAGTATTTT. The J gene is TRBJ2-3, the V gene TRBV7-2; TRBD2 matches 8 bases. V lost 4 bases to trimming and J lost 4 bases; unmatched junction nucleotides: 16. CDR1 and CDR2 (germline): SGHTA, FQGNSA. The CDR3 extends over 18 amino acids.

CDR3 loop: CASSVPFAGLGSYNEQFF. The CDR3 DNA is TGTGCCAGCAGTGTACCGTTTGCAGGGTTAGGCTCCTACAATGAGCAGTTCTTC. The rearrangement joins TRBV6-1 to TRBJ2-1; D may be TRBD1 (5 bases). CDR1 and CDR2 from the germline V gene are MNHNS and SASEGT. Trimming took 4 bases from V and 0 from J, leaving 19 bases between them. This CDR3 spans 18 amino acids.

The J gene is TRBJ2-7, the V gene TRBV18, with a weak D call TRBD2 (5 bases). The CDR3 spans 12 residues. Trimming shortened V by 1 base and J by 6 bases, and 7 bases separated the two germline ends. Germline V CDR1 and CDR2: KGHSH, LQKENI. The DNA of the CDR3 is TGTGCCAGCTCACCACAGGGAGCCGAGCAGTACTTC. Translated: CASSPQGAEQYF.

This clone has a handful of counts. The same CDR3 arises from other DNA sequences in this sample as well. This chain connects TRBV5-1 to TRBJ1-3; D unresolved. The germline V gene has CDR1 SGHRS and CDR2 YFSETQ. This CDR3 is built from 14 residues. Trimming removed 4 bases at V and 0 bases at J, with 8 bases between. The chain's CDR3 is CASSAGSSGNTIYF. Written as DNA, the CDR3 is TGCGCCAGCAGCGCCGGGAGCTCTGGAAACACCATATATTTT.

The CDR3 DNA is TGTGCCAGCGGAGGACAGAACACCGGGGAGCTGTTTTTT. This codes for CASGGQNTGELFF. The chain links TRBV6-5 to TRBJ2-2, with D perhaps being TRBD1 or TRBD2 (5 bases each). Trimming cost V 8 bases and J 1 base, with 8 bases left between them. Germline loops: CDR1 MNHEY, CDR2 SVGAGI. This CDR3 has 13 residues.

A note on this clone: The sample has other DNA sequences that encode this CDR3 too. The chain has TRBV6-5 and TRBJ2-2; possibly TRBD1 for D (6 bases). The CDR3 runs to 14 residues. Germline CDR1 MNHEY, CDR2 SVGAGI. The V gene lost 6 bases and the J gene lost 0 bases, with 8 bases spanning the gap. The CDR3 region is CASSRGPNTGELFF. DNA of the CDR3: TGTGCCAGCAGCAGGGGACCGAACACCGGGGAGCTGTTTTTT.

This rearrangement joins TRBV27 to TRBJ2-3; 10 nucleotides align to TRBD1. CDR3 length: 15 residues. V shed 2 bases and J 6 bases; nucleotides not matched to a gene: 5. The germline gives CDR1 MNHEY, CDR2 SMNVEV (reference sequence). For the CDR3, the DNA is TGTGCCAGCAGTTTAGGACAGGGGGTTCGGGATACGCAGTATTTT. It is translated as CASSLGQGVRDTQYF.

The chain uses TRBV7-9 and TRBJ1-4; D is possibly TRBD1 (5 bases). V lost 5 bases, J lost 5 bases, and 15 bases lay in between. CDR3 length equals 15 residues. The V gene's germline CDR1 is SEHNR and CDR2 FQNEAQ (reference sequence). The CDR3 loop is CASSQTGFSNEKLFF. The DNA of the CDR3 is TGTGCCAGCAGCCAAACAGGATTCTCAAATGAAAAACTGTTTTTT.

The chain joins TRBV10-3 to TRBJ2-3, with 7 bases matching TRBD1. J was trimmed by 0 bases and V by 3 bases; bases with no gene match: 12. Germline lookup yields CDR1 ENHRY and CDR2 SYGVKD. This CDR3 region has 18 residues. CDR3 DNA sequence: TGTGCCATCAGTGACGGGACAGTCAAAACCTTCAGCACAGATACGCAGTATTTT. It is translated as CAISDGTVKTFSTDTQYF.

V gene TRBV29-1 combines with J gene TRBJ1-1, with a possible D match to TRBD1 (5 bases). From germline, CDR1 is SQVTM and CDR2 ANQGSEA. V was cut by 4 bases and J by 4 bases, with 13 bases left in between. This CDR3 is 13 amino acids long. CDR3 residues: CSVGQPGPTEAFF. The DNA of the CDR3 is TGCAGCGTTGGGCAGCCGGGACCCACTGAAGCTTTCTTT.

The V call is TRBV2, the J call TRBJ2-3, with unresolved D. Germline lookup yields CDR1 SNHLY and CDR2 FYNNEI. The CDR3 is 15 amino acids. Trimming took off 4 bases at V and 1 base at J, with 12 bases between the two ends. The CDR3 is CASSVSDPRTDTQYF. CDR3 bases: TGTGCCAGCAGTGTTTCGGACCCTCGCACAGATACGCAGTATTTT.

The chain combines TRBV4-1 with TRBJ1-5; 10 bases agree with TRBD1. The CDR3 runs 17 residues. Germline V gene lookup returns CDR1 MGHRA and CDR2 YSYEKL. J was trimmed by 1 base and V by 2 bases; bases with no gene match: 5. CDR3 residues: CASSQSGTGVSNQPQHF. CDR3 bases: TGCGCCAGCAGCCAATCCGGGACAGGGGTAAGCAATCAGCCCCAGCATTTT.